This T cell receptor beta chain was identified in a study of blood T cells in healthy people across ages. Study-level findings and limits: A strong correlation between TCR beta diversity and naive T cell percentage was seen. Changes in expanded clonotypes were possibly confounded, as the CMV status of donors was unknown.

The germline V gene encodes CDR1 SQVTM and CDR2 ANQGSEA. This CDR3 is built from 16 residues. The trim removed 0 bases at V and 7 bases at J, leaving 11 bases unmatched. Every donor gave 8 to 10 milliliters of peripheral blood. In each sample, at least 6.5 million PBMCs were isolated. On this clonotype: The antigen is unknown.

Together with a sample-barcoded 5' primer, a J-beta primer mix was included in a second PCR lasting roughly 6 to 12 cycles. TCRdb re-called the 5' RACE reads through MiXCR, storing one row per CDR3 protein. In the table there are about 1.4 million distinct CDR3 sequences, approximately 63% of which are singletons. This sequence was found in a man aged 18-30 years in good health. The chain has TRBV29-1 and TRBJ2-1, with 8 bases fitting TRBD2. The sequencing sample was made of blood. This CDR3 reads CSVEDSGAYNVNEQFF. In nucleotides, the CDR3 is TGCAGCGTTGAAGATAGCGGGGCTTACAATGTGAATGAGCAGTTCTTC.